This entry describes one T cell receptor (beta chain). Its antigen remains unidentified. Researchers used the Oncomine TCR Beta short-read assay to sequence DNA from cultured CD4+ T cells. MiXCR was run by TCRdb on the PCR reads, yielding one entry per CDR3 protein. The data show more than 9,500 distinct CDR3 sequences, about 50% seen once. The sample belongs to a study of vaccination and CD4 T cells after COVID-19. Study as a whole: Either a CEFX pool, an HIV-1 Nef pool, or no peptide was added to control cultures. Overall study results and limits: Clonotypes reactive to SARS-CoV-2 had a median that went up from around 20 to 38, but not significantly.

Noted treatment: roughly 11-day PBMC culture with coronavirus spike peptide pools or control peptides (ViraFEST assay). The V end was cut by 5 bases, the J end by 2 bases, with 12 bases between. Per the germline V gene, CDR1 is DFQATT and CDR2 is SNEGSKA (reference sequence). The CDR3 consists of 13 residues. The rearrangement links TRBV20-1 to TRBJ1-1; D unresolved. Material: CD4+ T cells from blood, cultured in vitro. This sequence originates from a human donor who had recovered from COVID-19. As DNA, the CDR3 is TGCAGTGCTCGGGATAGGCCCAACACTGAAGCTTTCTTT. It is translated as CSARDRPNTEAFF.